The entry that follows covers one TCR beta chain sequence. This sample was included in a study of monozygotic twins with inflammatory bowel disease. TCRdb re-called the 5' RACE reads; every CDR3 protein appears as one record, without DNA. This repertoire includes around 97,000 distinct CDR3 sequences. Whole blood, unsorted for T cells, was the source of total RNA. Germline CDR1 reads SEHNR; CDR2 reads FQNEAQ (reference sequence). The CDR3 is made up of 15 amino acids. The chain combines TRBV7-9 with TRBJ1-6. The source is a human donor with ulcerative colitis or Crohn's disease, or a healthy co-twin of an affected twin (not recorded which). The specimen sequenced was blood. CDR3 sequence reads: CASSSLRDLGSPLHF.